The sequence of this T cell receptor beta chain was determined in a study of blood T cell repertoires in COVID-19. V was shortened by 4 bases and J by 0 bases, with 10 bases between the two germline ends. This CDR3 is 15 amino acids long. From germline, CDR1 is SGHDT and CDR2 YYEEEE. The repertoire was sequenced with immunoSEQ multiplex PCR; TCRdb's copy has only in-frame clones and lacks some. This table holds over 200,000 clones, approximately 82% found once. Sequences were obtained from peripheral blood. The receptor comes from a woman between 35 and 50 years old with acute or convalescent COVID-19. The genes are TRBV5-6 and TRBJ1-4; D is unresolved. Here the CDR3 reads CASSGTAPTNEKLFF. The CDR3 region has the DNA TGTGCCAGCAGCGGCACAGCACCAACTAATGAAAAACTGTTTTTT.